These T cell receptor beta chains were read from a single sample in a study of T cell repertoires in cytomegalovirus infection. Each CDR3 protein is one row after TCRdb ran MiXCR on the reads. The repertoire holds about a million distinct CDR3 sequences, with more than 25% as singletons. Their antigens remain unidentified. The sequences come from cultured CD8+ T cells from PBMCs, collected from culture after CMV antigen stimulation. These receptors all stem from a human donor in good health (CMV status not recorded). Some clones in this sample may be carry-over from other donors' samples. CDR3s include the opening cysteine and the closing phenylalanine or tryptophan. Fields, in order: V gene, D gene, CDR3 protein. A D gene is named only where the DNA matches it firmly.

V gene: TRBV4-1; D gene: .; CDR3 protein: CASSQEGQTETQYF
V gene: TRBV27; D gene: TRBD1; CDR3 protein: CASSPRDRHTDTQYF
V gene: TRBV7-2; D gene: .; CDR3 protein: CASSLSGYTF
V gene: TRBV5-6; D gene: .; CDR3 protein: CASSLGDSLYGYTF
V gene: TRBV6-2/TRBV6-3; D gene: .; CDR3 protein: CASSSTPSNTGELFF
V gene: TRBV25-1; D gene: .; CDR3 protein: CASSEYNSFNSPLHF
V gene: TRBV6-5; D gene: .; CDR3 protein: CASSLADHYNEQFF
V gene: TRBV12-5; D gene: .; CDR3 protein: CASGLGQGFYNEQFF
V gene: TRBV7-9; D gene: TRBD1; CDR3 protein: CASSSLPGTVEVAQYF
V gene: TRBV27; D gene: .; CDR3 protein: CASSLGQSGNQPQHF
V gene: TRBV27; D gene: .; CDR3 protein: CASRQGYSNQPQHF
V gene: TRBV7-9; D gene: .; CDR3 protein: CASSLASGGQYF
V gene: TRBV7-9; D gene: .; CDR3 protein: CASSLAPTVEAFF
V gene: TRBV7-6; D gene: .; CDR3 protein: CASSFNPRTRGEKLFF
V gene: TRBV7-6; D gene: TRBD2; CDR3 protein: CASSLGTSGGPHKTQYF
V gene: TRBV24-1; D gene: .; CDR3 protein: CARRGGDTGELFF
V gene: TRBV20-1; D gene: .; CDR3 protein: CSARGPWGTEAFF
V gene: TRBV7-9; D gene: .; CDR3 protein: CASSLGLPSGETQYF
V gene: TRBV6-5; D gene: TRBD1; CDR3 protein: CASSYYRQGERLEQYF
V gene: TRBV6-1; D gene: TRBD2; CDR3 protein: CANSLSGDLYNEQFF
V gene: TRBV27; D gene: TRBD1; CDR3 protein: CASTGTGGLETQYF
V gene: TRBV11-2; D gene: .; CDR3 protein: CASSLGRGTKNIQYF
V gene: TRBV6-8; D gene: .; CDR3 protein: CANRPQGGRTNYGYTF
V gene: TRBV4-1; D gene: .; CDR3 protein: CASSPGVSLNTEAFF
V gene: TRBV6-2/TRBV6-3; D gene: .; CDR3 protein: CASSFGSSEAFF
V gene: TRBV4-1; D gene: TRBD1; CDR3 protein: CASSQGDRGFYGYTF